This TCR beta chain derives from a study of CD8 T cells in ankylosing spondylitis. Findings and limits, study-wide: Characteristic, it appeared, of ankylosing spondylitis blood was a TCR beta motif of fewer than 10 highly homologous variants. Earlier authors reported some of these motif variants in reactive arthritis synovial fluid and blood. Matched ankylosing spondylitis synovial fluid reportedly showed significant enrichment of disease-linked clones. Researchers report that disease-linked clones proved CD8+ and relatively rare in peripheral blood.

The length of the CDR3 is 18 residues. J was trimmed by 1 base and V by 3 bases; bases with no gene match: 12. In germline, CDR1 is SQVTM, CDR2 ANQGSEA. Quantitative 5'-RACE was performed with molecular barcodes, and it yielded the TCR beta libraries. MiXCR was run by TCRdb on the 5' RACE reads, yielding one entry per CDR3 protein. The table includes a few hundred thousand distinct CDR3 sequences, roughly 13% detected once. This clonotype was found a few times. Its antigen is as yet unknown. The chain is built from TRBV29-1 and TRBJ2-3; 11 bases agree with TRBD2. The specimen was blood, either unsorted or a sorted T cell fraction (not recorded which). The receptor was isolated from a male donor with ankylosing spondylitis. CDR3 in amino acids: CSVELAGGKITGTDTQYF. For the CDR3, the DNA is TGCAGCGTTGAGCTAGCGGGAGGTAAAATAACTGGCACAGATACGCAGTATTTT.